Below are 16 T cell receptor beta chains sequenced from a single sample in a study of cytomegalovirus exposure and HLA in healthy donors. Sequencing used immunoSEQ multiplex PCR; TCRdb keeps in-frame clones, though not all of them. Of 100,000 to 150,000 clones in the sample, about 96% were seen once. Sequencing was performed on PBMCs. These receptor sequences come from a man between 18 and 35 years old in good health and CMV-seronegative.

The CDR3 is CASSVAGTASTDTQYF. The CDR3 DNA reads TGTGCCAGCAGCGTTGCCGGGACAGCTAGCACAGATACGCAGTATTTT. The chain joins TRBV9 to TRBJ2-3; the match to TRBD1 covers 7 bases. There are 16 residues in the CDR3. Germline V CDR1 and CDR2: SGDLS, YYNGEE. With 2 bases clipped from V and 0 bases from J, the junction kept 6 bases outside the gene matches.

This chain uses TRBV5-4 with TRBJ1-5; 8 bases fit TRBD1. With V trimmed by 4 bases and J by 9 bases, 3 bases remained unmatched. The CDR3 consists of 12 residues. The germline V gene encodes CDR1 SGHNT and CDR2 YYREEE (reference sequence). This chain's CDR3 is CASSITGGPQHF. DNA of the CDR3: TGTGCCAGCAGCATTACAGGGGGGCCCCAGCATTTT. Combining the CDR3 with reference TRBV5-4 and TRBJ1-5 gives the whole variable domain ETGVTQSPTHLIKTRGQQVTLRCSSQSGHNTVSWYQQALGQGPQFIFQYYREEENGRGNFPPRFSGLQFPNYSSELNVNALELDDSALYLCASSITGGPQHFGDGTRLSIL.

The chain is built from TRBV27 and TRBJ2-7; tentative D call: TRBD1 (6 bases). This CDR3 has 14 residues. Germline CDR1 reads MNHEY; CDR2 reads SMNVEV (reference sequence). Trimming cost V 5 bases and J 3 bases, with 14 bases left between them. CDR3 amino acids: CASSLRTDGYEQYF. CDR3 nucleotides: TGTGCCAGCAGTCTCCGGACAGACGGCTACGAGCAGTACTTC.

This chain connects TRBV9 to TRBJ2-7, with TRBD2 matching 9 bases. CDR3 size: 15 residues. The V and J ends lost 3 bases and 5 bases, in that order; junction bases with no gene match: 9. Germline CDR1 SGDLS, CDR2 YYNGEE. As DNA, the CDR3 is TGTGCCAGCAGCGCCAGTGGCGGGGGGGCCCACGAGCAGTACTTC. Its translation is CASSASGGGAHEQYF.

The rearrangement links TRBV18 to TRBJ2-3, with D perhaps matching TRBD1 (6 bases). The ends were cut back, 3 bases at V and 3 bases at J, with 16 bases in the middle. The CDR3 sequence is 16 residues long. Germline V gene lookup returns CDR1 KGHSH and CDR2 LQKENI. The CDR3 here is CASSPSRTATTDTQYF. The CDR3 coding sequence is TGTGCCAGCTCACCGTCCCGGACAGCGACGACAGATACGCAGTATTTT.

This clone was seen only once. The chain uses TRBV9 and TRBJ2-2; D remains unclear. With 3 bases removed from V and 5 bases from J, the gap between germline ends came to 8 bases. From germline, CDR1 is SGDLS and CDR2 YYNGEE. The CDR3 is 13 amino acids. Here the CDR3 DNA reads TGTGCCAGCAGCGGGCAGGATACCGGGGAGCTGTTTTTT. It specifies CASSGQDTGELFF. The whole variable domain, remainder taken from reference TRBV9 and TRBJ2-2, is DSGVTQTPKHLITATGQRVTLRCSPRSGDLSVYWYQQSLDQGLQFLIQYYNGEERAKGNILERFSAQQFPDLHSELNLSSLELGDSALYFCASSGQDTGELFFGEGSRLTVL.

The chain has TRBV4-3 and TRBJ1-5; TRBD1 matches 7 bases. There are 15 residues in the CDR3. The V gene's germline CDR1 is LGHNA and CDR2 YSLEER. V dropped 0 bases and J dropped 8; count of bases not matched to a gene: 7. CDR3 sequence: CASSQDSTGEEPQHF. CDR3 nucleotide sequence: TGCGCCAGCAGCCAAGATTCTACAGGGGAGGAGCCCCAGCATTTT.

The chain has TRBV30 and TRBJ1-5; D is unclear. V shed 0 bases and J shed 2 bases, with 11 bases lying between them. This CDR3 contains 15 residues. Germline V CDR1 and CDR2: GTSNPN, SVGIG (reference sequence). The CDR3 nucleotides are TGTGCCTGGAGTGTATCGCCCCGGGGCAATCAGCCCCAGCATTTT. This gives the protein CAWSVSPRGNQPQHF.

The chain's CDR3 is CASSPGTGVKEQYF. In DNA, the CDR3 is TGTGCCAGCTCGCCCGGGACAGGGGTTAAGGAGCAGTACTTC. The V and J genes are TRBV18 and TRBJ2-7; 10 nucleotides line up with TRBD1. The ends lost 6 bases at V and 7 bases at J; junction bases unmatched: 9. This CDR3 is 14 amino acids long. CDR1 is KGHSH and CDR2 is LQKENI in the germline V gene. The whole variable domain, remainder taken from reference TRBV18 and TRBJ2-7, is NAGVMQNPRHLVRRRGQEARLRCSPMKGHSHVYWYRQLPEEGLKFMVYLQKENIIDESGMPKERFSAEFPKEGPSILRIQQVVRGDSAAYFCASSPGTGVKEQYFGPGTRLTVT.

The gene calls are TRBV5-8 and TRBJ2-1, with D perhaps TRBD1 (8 bases). This CDR3 spans 15 amino acids. Per the germline V gene, CDR1 is SGHTS and CDR2 is YDEGEE. The germline V and J ends were trimmed by 1 base and 3 bases, with 11 bases remaining between them. CDR3 protein: CASSLTGGVYNEQFF. The DNA of the CDR3 is TGTGCCAGCAGCTTGACAGGGGGGGTCTACAATGAGCAGTTCTTC.

V is TRBV6-1 and J is TRBJ1-2; 12 bases match TRBD1. The germline V gene has CDR1 MNHNS and CDR2 SASEGT. The CDR3 runs to 16 residues. V was pared by 4 bases and J by 4 bases, with 7 bases of the junction left unmatched. The CDR3 loop reads CASSAAGTGGGYGYTF. Here the CDR3 DNA reads TGTGCCAGCAGTGCAGCGGGGACAGGGGGCGGCTATGGCTACACCTTC.

Here the CDR3 reads CASHTGLLDTDTQYF. CDR3 bases: TGTGCCAGCCATACGGGACTCCTTGACACAGATACGCAGTATTTT. J is TRBJ2-3 and V is TRBV5-4, with D perhaps matching TRBD2 (6 bases). There are 15 residues in the CDR3. V lost 7 bases and J 2 bases, leaving 17 bases between the germline ends. The germline V gene has CDR1 SGHNT and CDR2 YYREEE (reference sequence). The full variable domain, its missing parts supplied by reference TRBV5-4 and TRBJ2-3, is ETGVTQSPTHLIKTRGQQVTLRCSSQSGHNTVSWYQQALGQGPQFIFQYYREEENGRGNFPPRFSGLQFPNYSSELNVNALELDDSALYLCASHTGLLDTDTQYFGPGTRLTVL.

Of note for this clone: Other DNA sequences in the sample encode the same CDR3. J is TRBJ2-1 and V is TRBV28; 13 nucleotides agree with TRBD2. The CDR3 sequence is 15 residues long. V was pared by 5 bases and J by 7 bases, with 5 bases of the junction left unmatched. The V gene's germline CDR1 is MDHEN and CDR2 SYDVKM. For the CDR3, the DNA is TGTGCCAGCAGTCGGACTAGCGGGAGTTATAATGAGCAGTTCTTC. This gives the protein CASSRTSGSYNEQFF.

The chain has TRBV28 and TRBJ1-3, with a tentative D call TRBD1 (6 bases). Germline V CDR1 and CDR2: MDHEN, SYDVKM. The CDR3 is made up of 16 amino acids. With 3 bases removed from V and 4 bases from J, the gap between germline ends came to 16 bases. CDR3 sequence: CASSFGTGIRGNTIYF. CDR3 DNA: TGTGCCAGCAGTTTTGGAACAGGGATAAGAGGAAACACCATATATTTT.

The rearrangement links TRBV5-1 to TRBJ1-1; TRBD1 might be the D (6 bases). CDR1 is SGHRS and CDR2 is YFSETQ in the germline V gene. The V end was cut by 5 bases, the J end by 0 bases, with 8 bases between. CDR3 size: 13 residues. CDR3 residues: CASSQGLNTEAFF. CDR3 nucleotides: TGCGCCAGCAGTCAGGGGTTGAACACTGAAGCTTTCTTT.

The chain has TRBV11-1 and TRBJ2-1, with D maybe TRBD2 (6 bases). The germline V gene has CDR1 SGHAT and CDR2 FQDESV (reference sequence). The ends were cut back, 5 bases at V and 9 bases at J, with 17 bases in the middle. The CDR3 contains 14 residues. The CDR3 is CASSAGRGRGEQFF. The DNA of the CDR3 is TGTGCCAGCAGCGCGGGACGGGGTAGGGGTGAGCAGTTCTTC.